The 25 T cell receptor beta chains below all came from one sample that was sequenced in a study of T-cell reconstitution after alpha-beta-depleted transplantation in children. Unique molecular identifiers were incorporated when the TCRbeta library was constructed. Via MiXCR, TCRdb re-called the PCR reads, giving one row per CDR3 protein. Of fewer than 95,000 distinct CDR3 sequences listed, approximately 12% were seen once; the top ten hold 14%. This material consisted of PBMCs from the stem cell graft donor, taken from the stem cell graft. Receptor source: a human donor who donated a stem cell graft to a child with inherited bone marrow failure.

This clonotype was counted a few times. V usage is TRBV5-1 and J usage is TRBJ1-4; 7 nucleotides align to TRBD1. CDR1 and CDR2 (germline): SGHRS, YFSETQ. CDR3 length: 15 amino acids. V lost 5 bases, J lost 3 bases, and 7 bases stayed unmatched. The CDR3 DNA is TGCGCCAGCAGGAATACGGGACAGTCTAATGAAAAACTGTTTTTT. As protein: CASRNTGQSNEKLFF.

This clonotype occurred many times. The chain uses TRBV4-2 and TRBJ2-1, with D hard to call. CDR1 and CDR2 (germline): LGHNA, YNFKEQ. V was cut by 0 bases and J by 9 bases, with 12 bases left in between. The CDR3 totals 14 residues. CDR3 region: CASSQDLRSGEQFF. CDR3 DNA: TGTGCCAGCAGCCAAGATCTTAGGTCGGGTGAGCAGTTCTTC.

This clonotype showed up many times. As DNA, the CDR3 is TGTGCCAGCAGCTTCCAGGAGATCGGTACAGGCGGGGAGCTGTTTTTT. Translation: CASSFQEIGTGGELFF. The chain is built from TRBV7-3 and TRBJ2-2; possible D gene TRBD1, 5 bases. The V gene's germline CDR1 is SGHTA and CDR2 FQGTGA. The CDR3 sequence is 16 residues long. Trimming shortened V by 3 bases and J by 7 bases, and 18 bases separated the two germline ends.

The J gene is TRBJ2-7, the V gene TRBV5-1, with TRBD2 matching over 11 bases. CDR1 is SGHRS, CDR2 YFSETQ, per germline. This CDR3 region has 14 residues. V dropped 3 bases and J dropped 3; count of bases not matched to a gene: 2. The CDR3 sequence is CASSWGTSGYEQYF. The CDR3, as DNA: TGCGCCAGCAGCTGGGGGACTAGCGGCTACGAGCAGTACTTC.

This clonotype occurred many times. The CDR3: CSARKRERSWTNEKLFF. The CDR3 DNA reads as TGCAGTGCTAGAAAGAGGGAGAGATCCTGGACTAATGAAAAACTGTTTTTT. The chain is built from TRBV20-1 and TRBJ1-4; D not certain. The ends were cut back, 2 bases at V and 2 bases at J, with 18 bases in the middle. This CDR3 spans 17 amino acids. Germline values: CDR1 DFQATT, CDR2 SNEGSKA (reference sequence).

This clonotype was seen a handful of times. The gene calls are TRBV11-3 and TRBJ2-3; TRBD2 is a possible D gene (5 bases). The germline V and J ends were trimmed by 4 bases and 4 bases, with 24 bases remaining between them. The germline CDR1 and CDR2 sequences are SGHNT and YENEEA. This CDR3 contains 18 residues. The CDR3 spells CASSSHSTILVIADTQYF. The CDR3 DNA reads TGTGCCAGCAGCTCCCACTCCACCATACTAGTGATCGCAGATACGCAGTATTTT. The complete variable domain, with remaining parts taken from reference TRBV11-3 and TRBJ2-3, reads EAGVVQSPRYKIIEKKQPVAFWCNPISGHNTLYWYLQNLGQGPELLIRYENEEAVDDSQLPKDRFSAERLKGVDSTLKIQPAELGDSAVYLCASSSHSTILVIADTQYFGPGTRLTVL.

The table lists this clonotype with a few counts. The chain employs TRBV19 and TRBJ1-1; TRBD1 might be the D (6 bases). The CDR3 has 13 residues. With 5 bases removed from V and 11 bases from J, the gap between germline ends came to 18 bases. Germline V gives CDR1 LNHDA, CDR2 SQIVND (reference sequence). The CDR3 bases are TGTGCCAGTAGTGGGGACTACAGGGATGTGGCTTTCTTT. This translates into CASSGDYRDVAFF.

The genes are TRBV7-3 and TRBJ1-3; D may be TRBD1 (5 bases). V was cut by 4 bases and J by 4 bases, with 14 bases left in between. The CDR3 consists of 15 residues. From germline, CDR1 is SGHTA and CDR2 FQGTGA. The CDR3 DNA sequence: TGTGCCAGCAGCTCCCAGGCAGGGAGGGGAAACACCATATATTTT. It encodes CASSSQAGRGNTIYF.

This clonotype was recorded at least ten times. The chain joins TRBV7-8 to TRBJ2-5; 7 nucleotides match TRBD1. Germline CDR1 SGHVS, CDR2 FQNEAQ. The ends lost 5 bases at V and 5 bases at J; junction bases unmatched: 11. This CDR3 region has 15 residues. The CDR3 coding sequence is TGTGCCAGCAGCCGACCACCAGGGGGTTTGGAGACCCAGTACTTC. Its protein product is CASSRPPGGLETQYF. The whole variable domain, filled in from reference TRBV7-8 and TRBJ2-5, reads GAGVSQSPRYKVAKRGQDVALRCDPISGHVSLFWYQQALGQGPEFLTYFQNEAQLDKSGLPSDRFFAERPEGSVSTLKIQRTQQEDSAVYLCASSRPPGGLETQYFGPGTRLLVL.

This clonotype was counted at least ten times. CDR3 loop: CASSTAGWETQYF. The CDR3 DNA is TGTGCCAGTAGTACTGCGGGGTGGGAGACCCAGTACTTC. The chain links TRBV19 to TRBJ2-5; D might be TRBD2 (6 bases). Looked up from germline, CDR1 is LNHDA and CDR2 is SQIVND (reference sequence). The ends were cut back, 4 bases at V and 5 bases at J, with 11 bases in the middle. This CDR3 comprises 13 residues.

This clonotype showed up many times. The chain links TRBV5-1 to TRBJ1-4, with 8 bases lining up with TRBD1. The length of the CDR3 is 15 residues. Germline trimming cut 0 bases from V and 8 bases from J; bases unmatched to any gene: 6. Germline assignment: CDR1 SGHRS and CDR2 YFSETQ. CDR3 loop: CASSLGTDRAEKLFF. The CDR3 DNA sequence: TGCGCCAGCAGCTTGGGAACGGACAGGGCAGAAAAACTGTTTTTT.

This clonotype was recorded many times. V gene TRBV20-1 combines with J gene TRBJ1-6; D remains unclear. The CDR3 is made up of 13 amino acids. Trimming took off 3 bases at V and 9 bases at J, with 12 bases between the two ends. Per germline, CDR1 DFQATT and CDR2 SNEGSKA (reference sequence). CDR3 nucleotides: TGCAGTGCTAGCGGCAGGCACCCTTCACCCCTCCACTTT. Translating gives CSASGRHPSPLHF.

The sample holds many counts of this clonotype. The rearrangement links TRBV4-1 to TRBJ2-1; TRBD2 matches 9 bases. Germline assignment: CDR1 MGHRA and CDR2 YSYEKL. The CDR3 length is 18 residues. The trim removed 4 bases at V and 4 bases at J, leaving 14 bases unmatched. Here the CDR3 reads CASSRRSAGGSGYNEQFF. CDR3 in DNA: TGCGCCAGCAGCCGACGGTCGGCGGGAGGGAGTGGGTACAATGAGCAGTTCTTC.

This clonotype was observed many times. This chain joins TRBV5-1 and TRBJ2-7; 12 positions match TRBD2. The length of the CDR3 is 15 residues. CDR1 is SGHRS and CDR2 is YFSETQ in the germline V gene. With V trimmed by 1 base and J by 5 bases, 4 bases remained unmatched. In DNA form, the CDR3 reads TGCGCCAGCAGCTTGCTAGCGGGGGGGCAGGACGAGCAGTACTTC. Translated, it gives CASSLLAGGQDEQYF.

This clonotype came up many times. The chain recombines TRBV28 with TRBJ2-7; the D is unclear. Germline lookup yields CDR1 MDHEN and CDR2 SYDVKM. This CDR3 has 15 amino acids. Trimming shortened V by 2 bases and J by 3 bases, and 14 bases separated the two germline ends. In nucleotides, the CDR3 is TGTGCCAGCAGTTTAAAGGACCTACGCTTCTACGAGCAGTACTTC. This gives the protein CASSLKDLRFYEQYF.

In this sample, this clonotype turned up many times. The CDR3 sequence: CASSTREGGAQNTQYF. CDR3 DNA sequence: TGTGCCAGCAGTACCCGAGAGGGTGGGGCACAGAATACGCAGTATTTT. The rearrangement links TRBV28 to TRBJ2-3; D is tentatively TRBD1 or TRBD2 (5 bases each). The CDR3 sequence is 16 residues long. V was shortened by 5 bases and J by 7 bases, with 22 bases between the two germline ends. The germline CDR1 and CDR2 sequences are MDHEN and SYDVKM.

This clonotype was counted a few times. This chain uses TRBV10-3 with TRBJ2-7; D is perhaps TRBD1 (6 bases). Germline CDR1 reads ENHRY; CDR2 reads SYGVKD. The length of the CDR3 is 13 residues. V was cut by 5 bases and J by 3 bases, with 11 bases left in between. The CDR3 protein is CAISPSQGYEQYF. CDR3 coding DNA: TGTGCCATCAGTCCTTCACAGGGCTACGAGCAGTACTTC.

This clonotype was seen a few times. V and J are TRBV4-1 and TRBJ2-2; unclear D gene. The CDR3 contains 16 residues. V was cut by 0 bases and J by 0 bases, with 8 bases left in between. The germline V gene encodes CDR1 MGHRA and CDR2 YSYEKL. Here the CDR3 reads CASSQEETPNTGELFF. The CDR3 DNA is TGCGCCAGCAGCCAAGAGGAAACCCCGAACACCGGGGAGCTGTTTTTT.

The chain links TRBV28 to TRBJ1-6; D call uncertain. Germline loops: CDR1 MDHEN, CDR2 SYDVKM. This CDR3 region has 15 residues. The V end lost 3 bases, the J end lost 10 bases, and 16 bases lay between the germline ends. The CDR3 sequence is CASSLGEGFRSPLHF. CDR3 nucleotide sequence: TGTGCCAGCAGTTTGGGTGAGGGATTTCGCTCACCCCTCCACTTT.

At least ten counts were recorded for this clonotype. The chain joins TRBV5-1 to TRBJ2-2; the match to TRBD1 covers 9 bases. The CDR3 covers 15 residues. V lost 1 base to trimming and J lost 7 bases; unmatched junction nucleotides: 5. Germline CDR1 and CDR2: SGHRS and YFSETQ. CDR3 sequence reads: CASSLMDRGVGELFF. In DNA form, the CDR3 reads TGCGCCAGCAGCTTGATGGACAGGGGCGTCGGGGAGCTGTTTTTT. Full variable domain (rest looked up from reference TRBV5-1 and TRBJ2-2): KAGVTQTPRYLIKTRGQQVTLSCSPISGHRSVSWYQQTPGQGLQFLFEYFSETQRNKGNFPGRFSGRQFSNSRSEMNVSTLELGDSALYLCASSLMDRGVGELFFGEGSRLTVL.

This clonotype was detected ten times or more. This chain joins TRBV7-6 and TRBJ1-1; no clear D. CDR3 size: 13 residues. The germline gives CDR1 SGHVS, CDR2 FNYEAQ. Trimming took off 1 base at V and 1 base at J, with 4 bases between the two ends. CDR3 region: CASSLGWNTEAFF. The CDR3 DNA reads TGTGCCAGCAGCTTAGGCTGGAACACTGAAGCTTTCTTT.

For this clonotype: A much larger clone lies one base from this, so it may be a read error. The chain has TRBV27 and TRBJ2-1; unclear D gene. Trimming shortened V by 5 bases and J by 4 bases, and 3 bases separated the two germline ends. Per germline, CDR1 MNHEY and CDR2 SMNVEV (reference sequence). The CDR3 is made up of 11 amino acids. CDR3 coding DNA: TGTGCCAGCAGTACTTACAATGAGCAGTTCTTC. This sequence encodes CASSTYNEQFF.

CDR3 region: CASSPAGTGAEQYF. CDR3 bases: TGTGCCAGCAGCCCAGCCGGGACAGGGGCCGAGCAGTACTTC. V is TRBV3-1 and J is TRBJ2-7; the match to TRBD1 covers 10 bases. V gave up 4 bases and J gave up 6 bases; unmatched junction bases: 6. CDR3 length: 14 residues. CDR1 and CDR2 (germline): LGHDT, YNNKEL (reference sequence).

This CDR3 reads CASSHPYGQQSGNTIYF. CDR3 in DNA: TGTGCCAGCAGCCACCCTTACGGACAGCAATCTGGAAACACCATATATTTT. The chain links TRBV3-1 to TRBJ1-3, with D maybe TRBD1 (6 bases). The V end was cut by 3 bases, the J end by 1 base, with 16 bases between. Germline V gene data show CDR1 as LGHDT and CDR2 as YNNKEL (reference sequence). CDR3 length: 17 residues.

This clonotype was seen ten or more times. The rearrangement uses TRBV28 and TRBJ2-5, with 8 bases aligning to TRBD2. The length of the CDR3 is 15 residues. The V and J ends lost 5 bases and 5 bases, in that order; junction bases with no gene match: 10. Per germline, CDR1 MDHEN and CDR2 SYDVKM. This chain's CDR3 is CASSVSGTSSETQYF. The CDR3 bases are TGTGCCAGCAGTGTCTCCGGGACTAGTAGCGAGACCCAGTACTTC. The full variable domain, completed using reference TRBV28 and TRBJ2-5, is DVKVTQSSRYLVKRTGEKVFLECVQDMDHENMFWYRQDPGLGLRLIYFSYDVKMKEKGDIPEGYSVSREKKERFSLILESASTNQTSMYLCASSVSGTSSETQYFGPGTRLLVL.